The clone carrying this T cell receptor (beta chain) came up a few times. Its antigen is not known. This sample was included in a study of cytomegalovirus exposure and HLA in healthy donors. In the study overall: The roughly 120 validation repertoires used the same platform as the 550 to 850 first-cohort repertoires (as reported by a later analysis). Findings and limits, study-wide: A list of roughly 180 TCR beta chains associated with cytomegalovirus was given. Subsequent analysis found a tendency for first-cohort TCR clusters to co-occur within the 95 to 150 validation repertoires.

Trimming left V 0 bases short and J 1 base short, with 4 bases between. CDR1 and CDR2 from the germline V gene are SGDLS and YYNGEE. This CDR3 comprises 13 residues. Clones were read by immunoSEQ multiplex PCR, and TCRdb kept only the in-frame ones, dropping some. The sample yields 90,000 to 150,000 clones, around 87% seen once. Sequencing input: PBMCs. The chain is built from TRBV9 and TRBJ1-2; no clear D gene. The receptor's source is a woman between 18 and 29 years old in good health and CMV-seropositive. In DNA form, the CDR3 reads TGTGCCAGCAGCGTAGAGCTTAACTATGGCTACACCTTC. This sequence encodes CASSVELNYGYTF. Complete variable domain (other parts from reference TRBV9 and TRBJ1-2): DSGVTQTPKHLITATGQRVTLRCSPRSGDLSVYWYQQSLDQGLQFLIQYYNGEERAKGNILERFSAQQFPDLHSELNLSSLELGDSALYFCASSVELNYGYTFGSGTRLTVV.